This T cell receptor (beta chain) appears in the sequencing data of a study of OX40 agonist ivuxolimab in advanced cancers. Regarding the study as a whole: Partial responders receiving 0.1-3.0 mg/kg showed among the lowest clonal expansion. Relative to CD4+ cells, CD8+ T cells on average had more expanded clones.

On this clone itself: Its antigen is not identified.

The CDR3 length is 15 residues. Germline values: CDR1 PRHDT, CDR2 FYEKMQ (reference sequence). Trimming at V came to 5 bases and at J to 2 bases, leaving 4 bases not matched to a gene. The protocol was immunoSEQ multiplex PCR, while the TCRdb copy is restricted to in-frame clones and leaves out a portion. The sample holds under 30,000 clones, approximately 85% seen once. Source: CD4+ or CD8+ T cells sorted from blood, taken in a trial of the OX40 agonist ivuxolimab. The rearrangement links TRBV13 to TRBJ2-3, with 10 bases aligning to TRBD2. The clonotype was recovered from an adult with an advanced solid tumor such as melanoma, head and neck, liver or kidney cancer. CDR3: CASSRSGGHTDTQYF. The CDR3 DNA follows: TGTGCCAGCAGCCGTAGCGGGGGGCACACAGATACGCAGTATTTT.